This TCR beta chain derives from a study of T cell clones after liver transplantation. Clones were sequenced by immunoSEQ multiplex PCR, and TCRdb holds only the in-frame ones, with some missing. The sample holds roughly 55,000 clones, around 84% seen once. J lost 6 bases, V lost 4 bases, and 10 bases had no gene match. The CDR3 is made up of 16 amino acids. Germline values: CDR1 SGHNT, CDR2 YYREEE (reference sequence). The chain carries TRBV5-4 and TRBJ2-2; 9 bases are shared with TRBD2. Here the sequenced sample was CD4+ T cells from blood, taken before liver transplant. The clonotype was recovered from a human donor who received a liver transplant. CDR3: CASSPGLAGGAGELFF. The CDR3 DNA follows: TGTGCCAGCAGCCCGGGACTAGCAGGAGGGGCCGGGGAGCTGTTTTTT.